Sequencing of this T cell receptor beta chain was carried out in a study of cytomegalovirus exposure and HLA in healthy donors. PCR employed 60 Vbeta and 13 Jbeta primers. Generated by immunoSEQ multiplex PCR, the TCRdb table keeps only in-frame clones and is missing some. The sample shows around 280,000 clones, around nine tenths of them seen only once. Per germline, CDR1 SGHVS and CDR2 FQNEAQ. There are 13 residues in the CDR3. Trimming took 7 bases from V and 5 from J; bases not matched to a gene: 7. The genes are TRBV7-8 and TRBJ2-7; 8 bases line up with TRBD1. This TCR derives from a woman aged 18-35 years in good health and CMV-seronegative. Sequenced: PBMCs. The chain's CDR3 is CASKDREVDEQYF. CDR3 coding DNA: TGTGCCAGCAAGGACAGGGAGGTCGACGAGCAGTACTTC.